This paragraph reports one TCR beta chain. The CDR3 is made up of 15 amino acids. In germline, CDR1 is MNHEY, CDR2 SVGAGI. V gave up 4 bases and J gave up 1 base, with 14 bases separating them. These data come from a study of blood T cell repertoires in COVID-19. Study at large: PBMCs, B-cell-depleted T cells, or T cells were the source of the cDNA or gDNA that made up the material.

The assay was immunoSEQ multiplex PCR, and TCRdb's table has in-frame clones only and misses some. The data contain around 170,000 clones, approximately 84% of them singletons. The study recruited people aged roughly 18 to 100 years across approximately 23 US areas. Recovery meant two consecutive negative NP/OP PCR tests, professional clearance, or resolved symptoms. This TCR derives from a man aged 45-65 years who had recovered from COVID-19. Sequences were obtained from PBMCs or T cells enriched from blood (not recorded which). This chain uses TRBV6-5 with TRBJ2-7, with D possibly being TRBD2 (5 bases). In DNA, the CDR3 is TGTGCCAGCAGTTTATCTGCCGGGGAGTCCTACGAGCAGTACTTC. Amino acids: CASSLSAGESYEQYF.